This is a list of T cell receptor beta chains from one sample in a study of blood T cell repertoires in COVID-19. The data were produced by immunoSEQ multiplex PCR, yet TCRdb's version contains in-frame clones alone and is incomplete. The table shows about 35,000 clones, with less than 80% occurring only once. Specimen: peripheral blood. The source of these receptors is a man of 80 years or more with acute or convalescent COVID-19. The CDR3 runs from the conserved cysteine through the conserved F or W. D genes are given only for firm matches. Clone size is not always given. Where it is, it says once, few, many or a class for expanded clones.

TRBV5-6	NA	TRBD1	TRBJ1-3	TGTGCCAGCAGCTTAATGACAGGGGCTGGAAACACCATATATTTT	CASSLMTGAGNTIYF
TRBV2	NA	NA	TRBJ2-1	TGTGCCAGCAGTCTCAACGGGGGTCTTTCGAGTGAGCAGTTCTTC	CASSLNGGLSSEQFF
TRBV2	NA	TRBD2	TRBJ2-3	TGTGCCAGCAGTGAGGGTGGTAGCGGGGTGCATTATACGCAGTATTTT	CASSEGGSGVHYTQYF
TRBV6-5	NA	NA	TRBJ2-2	TGTGCCAGCACTAGGACAGCGAACACCGGGGAGCTGTTTTTT	CASTRTANTGELFF
TRBV7-2	NA	NA	TRBJ2-1	TGTGCCAGCAGCTTAGAAGGGGGGGGTGAGCAGTTCTTC	CASSLEGGGEQFF
TRBV19	NA	NA	TRBJ1-1	TGTGCCAGTAGGGGCAACACTGAAGCTTTCTTT	CASRGNTEAFF
TRBV30	NA	NA	TRBJ1-5	TGTGCCTGGAGTGTAGGAAGAGGTCTACCGAATCAGCCCCAGCATTTT	CAWSVGRGLPNQPQHF
TRBV30	NA	TRBD2	TRBJ2-3	TGTGCCTGGAGTGTATGGCGGGGGACCTACACAGATACGCAGTATTTT	CAWSVWRGTYTDTQYF
TRBV3-1/TRBV3-2	once	NA	TRBJ2-5	TGTGCCAGCAGCCCAGGGGTGACCCAGTACTTC	CASSPGVTQYF
TRBV5-1	few	NA	TRBJ1-3	TGCGCCAGCAGTCGTACAGCCTCTGGAAACACCATATATTTT	CASSRTASGNTIYF
TRBV9	NA	TRBD1	TRBJ2-1	TGTGCCAGCAGCGCCCGGGACAGGACCTACAATGAGCAGTTCTTC	CASSARDRTYNEQFF
TRBV7-2	NA	TRBD1	TRBJ2-7	TGTGCCAGCAGCTTAGACGTACAGGGGTACGACAACGAGCAGTACTTC	CASSLDVQGYDNEQYF
TRBV5-4	NA	TRBD1	TRBJ2-5	TGTGCCAGCAGCAGGAGACAGGGATCCCAAGAGACCCAGTACTTC	CASSRRQGSQETQYF
TRBV7-9	NA	NA	TRBJ2-3	TGTGCCAGCAGCTTTGAGTGGTATACGCAGTATTTT	CASSFEWYTQYF
TRBV18	NA	NA	TRBJ1-1	TGTGCCAGCTCACCATCAGGGGTAAGGACGGGCACTGAAGCTTTCTTT	CASSPSGVRTGTEAFF
TRBV10-3	NA	TRBD1	TRBJ1-2	TGTGCCATCAGTGAGTCAAGGGGGCCCGGATCATATGGCTACACCTTC	CAISESRGPGSYGYTF
TRBV5-6	NA	TRBD2	TRBJ2-7	TGTGCCAGCACCCTGGGGGGGTACGAGCAGTACTTC	CASTLGGYEQYF
TRBV2	NA	NA	TRBJ1-4	TGTGCCAGCAGTACTCCGAAAAGACGGGTAACTAATGAAAAACTGTTTTTT	CASSTPKRRVTNEKLFF
TRBV5-1	NA	NA	TRBJ2-7	TGCGCCAGCAGCTTGAACAGTTATATGTACGAGCAGTACTTC	CASSLNSYMYEQYF
TRBV7-8	NA	NA	TRBJ1-2	TGTGCCAGCAGCTTAGTACAGGATGGCTACACCTTC	CASSLVQDGYTF
TRBV7-8	NA	NA	TRBJ1-1	TGTGCCAGCAGCCTAAAAGAGAAAGCTTTCTTT	CASSLKEKAFF
TRBV12-3/TRBV12-4	NA	NA	TRBJ1-1	TGTGCCAGCACGAGCCCTGTAACCACTGAAGCTTTCTTT	CASTSPVTTEAFF